The TCR beta chain described here comes from a study of shared clonotypes between healthy human individuals. In the study's own analysis: As immunoSEQ supplied junction-only sequences (without quality scores), filtering differed. Measured with immunoSEQ multiplex PCR; TCRdb has only the in-frame clones, and not every one. D and trimming were read from the DNA, whereas the V and J calls and clone size are those reported in that table. The sample lists millions of clones; roughly 94% were seen once. Specimen: naive CD4+ T cells sorted from blood. Subset described: CD45RA+ positively selected. This sequence originates from a man aged 18 to 35 in good health.

The DNA for the CDR3 is TGCGCCAGCAGCTTGAGGTGGGGAGATTACGACGAGCAGTACTTC. Translating it yields CASSLRWGDYDEQYF. V usage is TRBV5-1 and J usage is TRBJ2-7; weak D call: TRBD2 (5 bases). The V and J ends lost 1 base and 5 bases respectively, with 16 bases between them. Per the germline V gene, CDR1 is SGHRS and CDR2 is YFSETQ. This CDR3 contains 15 residues.